The sequence of this TCR beta chain was determined in a study of T cell responses to AZD1222 COVID-19 vaccine. Study-level findings and limits: The donor cohort was predominantly white British with a female majority, and clonal diversity may have been underestimated. Among AZD1222 vaccinees, only five or six were seropositive at baseline.

Trimming removed 1 base from V and 1 base from J; junction bases left unmatched: 8. The V gene's germline CDR1 is SEHNR and CDR2 FQNEAQ (reference sequence). The CDR3 spans 17 residues. To note about this clone: The antigen remains unidentified.

Clones were read by immunoSEQ multiplex PCR, and TCRdb kept only the in-frame ones, dropping some. The sample consists of around 140,000 clones, approximately 95% of them appearing once. The chain joins TRBV7-9 to TRBJ2-5, with TRBD2 matching 8 bases. The sequencing here drew on peripheral blood, taken on day 0 of MenACWY control vaccination. The receptor comes from an adult in good health. In nucleotides, the CDR3 is TGTGCCAGCAGCTTAGTTCGGGCGGGGGGACTCCAAGAGACCCAGTACTTC. It codes for CASSLVRAGGLQETQYF.